This TCR beta chain derives from a study of CXCR3-negative and CXCR3-positive naive CD8 T cells. Study results and limitations: Diversity ran similarly high across both naive subsets but far lower in memory CD8+ cells. TRBV-TRBJ usage was alike in naive CXCR3-negative and CXCR3-positive cells but differed in memory cells.

Germline values: CDR1 MNHEY, CDR2 SVGAGI. The CDR3 has 13 amino acids. Note on this clonotype: As yet, its antigen is unknown.

UMI-labeled TRB cDNA libraries were prepared by 5' RACE. TCRdb re-called the 5' RACE reads and gives one entry per CDR3 protein, without DNA. The data show tens of thousands of distinct CDR3 sequences, and the top ten clones hold around a fifth. Sequencing was carried out using memory CD8+ T cells from blood. This chain uses TRBV6-5 with TRBJ2-7; TCRdb indicates TRBD1, and absent DNA this call remains unverified. This receptor was identified in a human donor in good health. Some clones in this sample may be carry-over from other donors' samples. CDR3 residues: CASRSGEVNEQYF.